This T cell receptor beta chain was sequenced for a study of blood T cell repertoires in COVID-19. Looking at the study overall: From the United States, Italy and Spain came samples of acute and convalescent COVID-19.

Ages ranged from roughly 18 to 100 years, with residence in about two dozen US areas. Per the germline V gene, CDR1 is LNHDA and CDR2 is SQIVND (reference sequence). The CDR3 is 15 amino acids. Trimming stripped 9 bases from V and 4 bases from J, with 19 bases between. Original analysis: Amplification from reference gene primers served as the basis for estimated nucleated cell counts. TCRdb keeps only in-frame clones here, not all; method: immunoSEQ multiplex PCR. The V and J calls and clone size were taken over from that table, and D and trimming were inferred from the DNA. This table has 260,000 or so clones, roughly 87% appearing once.

This TCR was recovered from a woman in her twenties or thirties with acute COVID-19. The chain is built from TRBV19 and TRBJ1-3; possibly TRBD1 for D (6 bases). Material for sequencing was PBMCs or T cells enriched from blood (not recorded which). The CDR3 DNA sequence: TGTGCCAGCACCAATATAGGACAGAGGGGAAACACCATATATTTT. It encodes CASTNIGQRGNTIYF.